Below are 32 T cell receptor beta chains sequenced from a single sample in a study of T cells in Graves' hyperthyroidism and ophthalmopathy. Regions amplified from RNA transcripts were the TCR beta CDR3 regions. In the first-round RT-PCR of the TCR CDR3, the HTBI primer set was used. A single record per CDR3 protein comes from TCRdb applying MiXCR to the multiplex PCR reads. The profile shows 650,000 to 800,000 distinct CDR3 sequences, 45% of them singletons. The sample comprised peripheral blood or thyroid tissue (not recorded which). The receptors stem from an adult man with Graves' disease, either hyperthyroidism or ophthalmopathy (not recorded which).

This clonotype was seen many times. The chain carries TRBV6-5 and TRBJ1-1; D call uncertain. Germline V CDR1 and CDR2: MNHEY, SVGAGI. V was shortened by 0 bases and J by 1 base, with 0 bases between the two germline ends. This CDR3 is built from 12 residues. This chain's CDR3 is CASSYSNTEAFF. CDR3 nucleotides: TGTGCCAGCAGTTACTCGAACACTGAAGCTTTCTTT.

This clonotype was seen a few times. The chain joins TRBV2 to TRBJ1-6; no firm D call. This CDR3 has 15 residues. Germline CDR1 is SNHLY and CDR2 is FYNNEI. Trimming pared 1 base from V and 4 bases from J, leaving 8 bases between. The CDR3 spells CASSEDGQYNSPLHF. In DNA form, the CDR3 reads TGTGCCAGCAGTGAAGATGGGCAATATAATTCACCCCTCCACTTT.

This clonotype has ten or more counts. The V and J genes are TRBV7-9 and TRBJ1-5; no definite D call. This CDR3 has 14 amino acids. Germline V gives CDR1 SEHNR, CDR2 FQNEAQ (reference sequence). V dropped 5 bases and J dropped 0 bases, with 8 bases sitting between them. The CDR3 DNA reads TGTGCCAGCAGCGCGGGAAATAGCAATCAGCCCCAGCATTTT. Translation gives CASSAGNSNQPQHF.

The chain is built from TRBV7-3 and TRBJ1-2; 8 nucleotides match TRBD1. CDR1 and CDR2 (germline): SGHTA, FQGTGA. V lost 2 bases, J lost 0 bases, and 5 bases stayed unmatched. The CDR3 consists of 16 residues. For the CDR3, the DNA is TGTGCCAGCAGCTTAGTCTCAGGGGGCTCTAACTATGGCTACACCTTC. Translating gives CASSLVSGGSNYGYTF. Variable domain in full (rest from reference TRBV7-3 and TRBJ1-2): GAGVSQTPSNKVTEKGKYVELRCDPISGHTALYWYRQSLGQGPEFLIYFQGTGAADDSGLPNDRFFAVRPEGSVSTLKIQRTERGDSAVYLCASSLVSGGSNYGYTFGSGTRLTVV.

As for this clonotype: With a much larger clone just one base away, this may be a read error. J is TRBJ2-7 and V is TRBV29-1; 7 nucleotides agree with TRBD1. V lost 1 base, J lost 2 bases, and 11 bases stayed unmatched. The CDR3 is 16 residues long. The germline CDR1 and CDR2 sequences are SQVTM and ANQGSEA. The CDR3: CSVEGPYGRGPYEQYF. CDR3 nucleotides: TGCAGCGTTGAAGGACCGTATGGTAGGGGGCCCTACGAGCAGTACTTC.

V usage is TRBV20-1 and J usage is TRBJ2-7; D gene unclear. The CDR3 covers 13 residues. CDR1 and CDR2 from the germline V gene are DFQATT and SNEGSKA (reference sequence). V lost 1 base, J lost 2 bases, and 9 bases lay in between. CDR3 loop: CSARGQNAYEQYF. Here the CDR3 DNA reads TGCAGTGCTAGAGGGCAGAACGCCTACGAGCAGTACTTC.

This chain links TRBV29-1 with TRBJ1-2; 9 nucleotides align to TRBD1. V dropped 6 bases and J dropped 7; count of bases not matched to a gene: 3. Germline V gene data show CDR1 as SQVTM and CDR2 as ANQGSEA. The CDR3 is 11 residues long. Here the CDR3 reads CSVGDRAGYTF. The CDR3 nucleotides are TGCAGCGTAGGGGACAGGGCTGGCTACACCTTC. Supplemented by reference TRBV29-1 and TRBJ1-2, the full variable domain reads SAVISQKPSRDICQRGTSLTIQCQVDSQVTMMFWYRQQPGQSLTLIATANQGSEATYESGFVIDKFPISRPNLTFSTLTVSNMSPEDSSIYLCSVGDRAGYTFGSGTRLTVV.

DNA for the CDR3: TGTGCCAGCAGCCCCGGGACAGGAATGGAGACCCAGTACTTC. Protein product: CASSPGTGMETQYF. V is TRBV11-1 and J is TRBJ2-5; 8 nucleotides align to TRBD1. Germline lookup yields CDR1 SGHAT and CDR2 FQDESV (reference sequence). V trimming: 5 bases; J trimming: 5 bases; junction bases outside the gene matches: 7. The CDR3 has 14 residues.

This clonotype occurred many times. This rearrangement joins TRBV7-9 to TRBJ1-1, with D tentatively TRBD1 (5 bases). Trimming shortened V by 6 bases and J by 3 bases, and 17 bases separated the two germline ends. The CDR3 consists of 15 residues. Germline V gene data show CDR1 as SEHNR and CDR2 as FQNEAQ (reference sequence). In DNA, the CDR3 is TGTGCCAGCAGTCGTATCCGGGGACGAGACACTGAAGCTTTCTTT. Translating gives CASSRIRGRDTEAFF.

V gene TRBV10-3 combines with J gene TRBJ1-4; D is undetermined. CDR3 length equals 15 residues. V gave up 3 bases and J gave up 7 bases, with 15 bases separating them. CDR1 is ENHRY, CDR2 SYGVKD, per germline. The DNA for the CDR3 is TGTGCCATCAGTGAACGGAGTTCGGCCATTGAAAAACTGTTTTTT. As protein: CAISERSSAIEKLFF.

Regarding this clonotype: No conserved phenylalanine or tryptophan ends this CDR3, so it is likely a read error. V gene TRBV7-9 combines with J gene TRBJ1-1; D is ambiguous. V was clipped by 1 base and J by 2 bases, with 8 bases between them. The length of the CDR3 is 14 residues. In germline, CDR1 is SEHNR, CDR2 FQNEAQ (reference sequence). The CDR3 protein is CASSLVAGNTEAFS. The CDR3, as DNA: TGTGCCAGCAGCTTAGTAGCAGGAAACACTGAAGCTTTCTCT.

This clonotype was seen only a few times. The rearrangement joins TRBV9 to TRBJ1-2; 11 nucleotides match TRBD1. V dropped 4 bases and J dropped 4; count of bases not matched to a gene: 6. This CDR3 region has 15 residues. Germline V CDR1 and CDR2: SGDLS, YYNGEE. Written as DNA, the CDR3 is TGTGCCAGCAGCACCCGGACAGGGGGCGGCTATGGCTACACCTTC. The encoded protein is CASSTRTGGGYGYTF.

This clonotype was observed a handful of times. This sequence joins TRBV5-1 and TRBJ2-5; 7 nucleotides match TRBD1. The junction had 17 bases not matched to a gene; V was cut back by 5 bases and J by 7 bases. Germline V gene sequence: CDR1 SGHRS, CDR2 YFSETQ. This CDR3 comprises 16 residues. The CDR3 region is CASRDGLTGLGGTQYF. CDR3 sequence (DNA): TGCGCCAGCAGAGACGGACTGACAGGGTTAGGGGGGACCCAGTACTTC.

This clonotype was observed many times. The J gene is TRBJ1-1, the V gene TRBV7-3; D ambiguous. Trimming cost V 0 bases and J 5 bases, with 7 bases left between them. This CDR3 comprises 13 residues. Germline V gene data show CDR1 as SGHTA and CDR2 as FQGTGA. The CDR3 spells CASSLTQSTEAFF. In DNA form, the CDR3 reads TGTGCCAGCAGCTTAACGCAGAGTACTGAAGCTTTCTTT.

The chain carries TRBV2 and TRBJ1-5, with a tentative D call TRBD1 (6 bases). The V gene's germline CDR1 is SNHLY and CDR2 FYNNEI. The V gene lost 6 bases and the J gene lost 7 bases, with 19 bases spanning the gap. This CDR3 comprises 15 residues. The CDR3 DNA reads as TGTGCCAGCAGCGTTACACAGGGTGGCGACCAGCCCCAGCATTTT. Translation: CASSVTQGGDQPQHF.

As for this clonotype: Just one base apart from a much larger clone, this may be a read error. The chain recombines TRBV2 with TRBJ1-1; TRBD1 aligns across 7 bases. The CDR3 contains 15 residues. From germline, CDR1 is SNHLY and CDR2 FYNNEI. V was clipped by 10 bases and J by 5 bases; unmatched bases: 16. DNA of the CDR3: TGTGCCACCGGCAGAGCTTTGACAGGGATTACTGAAGCTTTCTTT. Amino acid sequence: CATGRALTGITEAFF. Full variable domain (missing parts from reference TRBV2 and TRBJ1-1): EPEVTQTPSHQVTQMGQEVILRCVPISNHLYFYWYRQILGQKVEFLVSFYNNEISEKSEIFDDQFSVERPDGSNFTLKIRSTKLEDSAMYFCATGRALTGITEAFFGQGTRLTVV.

Comment on this clonotype: At one end the junction does not follow the germline gene, possibly because of a read error. The chain recombines TRBV19 with TRBJ1-2, with D tentatively TRBD1 (5 bases). Germline-derived CDR1 and CDR2 are LNHDA and SQIVND (reference sequence). CDR3 length: 14 amino acids. This chain's CDR3 is CASSLGFRGYDYTF. The DNA for the CDR3 is TGTGCCAGTAGTTTAGGCTTTCGGGGGTATGACTACACCTTC.

V usage is TRBV2 and J usage is TRBJ2-6; D perhaps matches TRBD1 (5 bases). Germline CDR1 SNHLY, CDR2 FYNNEI. Trimming pared 5 bases from V and 1 base from J, leaving 18 bases between. The CDR3 is 18 amino acids. CDR3 in DNA: TGTGCCAGCAGTTCATGGGGAAGGGGCGGATCTGGGGCCAACGTCCTGACTTTC. This encodes CASSSWGRGGSGANVLTF. Variable domain in full (rest from reference TRBV2 and TRBJ2-6): EPEVTQTPSHQVTQMGQEVILRCVPISNHLYFYWYRQILGQKVEFLVSFYNNEISEKSEIFDDQFSVERPDGSNFTLKIRSTKLEDSAMYFCASSSWGRGGSGANVLTFGAGSRLTVL.

Notes on this clonotype: Here the CDR3 omits its conserved ending phenylalanine or tryptophan, so a read error is the likely source. The CDR3 sequence: CASSLDILGRETQYS. CDR3 DNA: TGTGCCAGCAGCCTAGACATTCTCGGAAGGGAGACCCAGTACTCC. This chain connects TRBV7-9 to TRBJ2-5; D is ambiguous. V gave up 5 bases and J gave up 5 bases, with 18 bases separating them. This CDR3 comprises 15 residues. Looked up from germline, CDR1 is SEHNR and CDR2 is FQNEAQ (reference sequence).

A few counts support this clonotype. The rearrangement joins TRBV2 to TRBJ2-5; D unresolved. This CDR3 contains 14 residues. V lost 8 bases and J lost 5, with 18 bases in between. Germline-derived CDR1 and CDR2 are SNHLY and FYNNEI. The CDR3 loop is CASWVGGPGETQYF. The CDR3 nucleotides read TGTGCCAGCTGGGTTGGCGGACCCGGGGAGACCCAGTACTTC.

This clonotype has only a few counts. The rearrangement uses TRBV9 and TRBJ1-2; perhaps TRBD1 as D (6 bases). V was trimmed by 6 bases and J by 4 bases, leaving 16 bases between them. Per the germline V gene, CDR1 is SGDLS and CDR2 is YYNGEE. The CDR3 contains 14 residues. CDR3: CASTQGRGGYGYTF. In nucleotides, the CDR3 is TGTGCCAGCACCCAGGGCAGGGGTGGCTATGGCTACACCTTC.

This clonotype was recorded a few times. The rearrangement joins TRBV7-2 to TRBJ2-2; 11 nucleotides line up with TRBD1. Unmatched junction bases numbered 5, after V lost 1 base and J lost 4 bases. Germline CDR1 SGHTA, CDR2 FQGNSA. The CDR3 runs 17 residues. CDR3 sequence (DNA): TGTGCCAGCAGCTTAGGAGGACAGGGGGCGGGCACCGGGGAGCTGTTTTTT. The encoded protein is CASSLGGQGAGTGELFF.

This clonotype was counted ten times or more. CDR3 coding DNA: TGTGCCAGCAGCCGACTAGCGGGATCCTACGAGCAGTACTTC. This encodes CASSRLAGSYEQYF. The genes are TRBV12-3 or TRBV12-4 and TRBJ2-7; 11 positions agree with TRBD2. Trimming cost V 6 bases and J 1 base; bases outside gene matches: 2. The CDR3 has 14 residues.

V usage is TRBV2 and J usage is TRBJ1-2; a possible D gene is TRBD1 (5 bases). The CDR3 has 14 amino acids. The germline V gene encodes CDR1 SNHLY and CDR2 FYNNEI. The V and J ends lost 3 bases and 6 bases respectively, with 14 bases between them. The CDR3 region is CASSDVGGGDGYTF. The DNA of the CDR3 is TGTGCCAGCAGTGACGTCGGCGGGGGGGATGGCTACACCTTC.

In DNA form, the CDR3 reads TGCAGTGCTAGTCTATCCAGGGGGACGTGGCCCCAGCATTTT. It is translated as CSASLSRGTWPQHF. This rearrangement joins TRBV20-1 to TRBJ1-5, with TRBD1 matching over 7 bases. The germline CDR1 and CDR2 sequences are DFQATT and SNEGSKA (reference sequence). The trim removed 3 bases at V and 9 bases at J, leaving 11 bases unmatched. This CDR3 is 14 amino acids long.

In its sample, this clonotype was seen a few times. The rearrangement joins TRBV12-5 to TRBJ2-7; possibly TRBD1 or TRBD2 for D (5 bases each). Germline V lookup: CDR1 LGHNT, CDR2 FRNRAP. This CDR3 comprises 15 residues. The CDR3 region is CASSVGDLGSYEQYF. The CDR3 DNA sequence: TGTGCCAGCAGTGTAGGGGACCTTGGCTCCTACGAGCAGTACTTC.

This clonotype was seen ten or more times. The genes are TRBV19 and TRBJ1-5, with D perhaps TRBD1 (5 bases). This CDR3 is built from 15 residues. CDR1 and CDR2 from the germline V gene are LNHDA and SQIVND (reference sequence). The V end lost 3 bases, the J end lost 7 bases, and 16 bases lay between the germline ends. CDR3 in amino acids: CASSMGRAVGQPQHF. Here the CDR3 DNA reads TGTGCCAGTAGTATGGGCAGGGCAGTGGGACAGCCCCAGCATTTT. Looking up the rest from reference TRBV19 and TRBJ1-5 gives the full variable domain: DGGITQSPKYLFRKEGQNVTLSCEQNLNHDAMYWYRQDPGQGLRLIYYSQIVNDFQKGDIAEGYSVSREKKESFPLTVTSAQKNPTAFYLCASSMGRAVGQPQHFGDGTRLSIL.

This clonotype turned up a few times. This chain uses TRBV7-9 with TRBJ1-2, with D hard to call. The V gene's germline CDR1 is SEHNR and CDR2 FQNEAQ (reference sequence). Trimming removed 6 bases at V and 0 bases at J, with 14 bases between. This CDR3 is built from 15 residues. The CDR3 region has the DNA TGTGCCAGCAGTGACACAGAAATATCTAACTATGGCTACACCTTC. Its translation: CASSDTEISNYGYTF.

This clonotype was picked up a small number of times. This chain connects TRBV19 to TRBJ2-2, with TRBD1 as a possible D gene (5 bases). The germline V gene encodes CDR1 LNHDA and CDR2 SQIVND (reference sequence). CDR3 size: 15 residues. With 3 bases removed from V and 2 bases from J, the gap between germline ends came to 10 bases. The CDR3 nucleotides are TGTGCCAGTAGTATCAGGCAGGGAAACACCGGGGAGCTGTTTTTT. This encodes CASSIRQGNTGELFF.

This chain links TRBV7-9 with TRBJ2-1; D perhaps matches TRBD2 (5 bases). In germline, CDR1 is SEHNR, CDR2 FQNEAQ (reference sequence). The V end was cut by 5 bases, the J end by 6 bases, with 20 bases between. CDR3 length: 16 amino acids. CDR3 sequence: CASSPEAGSGRNEQFF. CDR3 DNA sequence: TGTGCCAGCAGCCCCGAGGCGGGTTCCGGGCGCAATGAGCAGTTCTTC.

This chain joins TRBV29-1 and TRBJ1-5; perhaps TRBD1 as D (5 bases). The CDR3 is 12 residues long. Deletions cut 6 bases from V and 5 bases from J, with 11 bases between. The germline CDR1 and CDR2 sequences are SQVTM and ANQGSEA. This chain's CDR3 is CSVRDGYQPQHF. CDR3 bases: TGCAGCGTGAGGGACGGGTATCAGCCCCAGCATTTT.

The J gene is TRBJ1-5, the V gene TRBV10-2; D is unclear. The CDR3 extends over 14 amino acids. The germline CDR1 and CDR2 sequences are WSHSY and SAAADI. V was clipped by 3 bases and J by 0 bases, with 6 bases between them. CDR3 DNA: TGCGCCAGCAGTGACCGGACTAGCAATCAGCCCCAGCATTTT. Its translation is CASSDRTSNQPQHF.